A single sample is the source of the 26 T cell receptor beta chains below, sequenced in a study of regulatory T cells in long-lasting Graves disease. Time point denoted: newly diagnosed GD, antithyroid drugs for less than 3 months. The TCR library was made from RNA extracted from PBMCs. HTBI primers from iRepertoire and Arm-PCR of CDR3 regions yielded the TCR beta libraries. TCRdb reprocessed the multiplex PCR reads via MiXCR and lists one record per CDR3 protein. Among about 620,000 distinct CDR3 sequences listed, approximately 15% were seen once. These data were also filed under a second study, of T cells in Graves' hyperthyroidism and ophthalmopathy.

This material consisted of peripheral blood mononuclear cells (PBMCs), taken at new diagnosis, from a patient treated with antithyroid drugs. These receptors were obtained from a woman aged 25 to 45 with Graves disease.

This clonotype was detected ten times or more. The V gene is TRBV12-3 or TRBV12-4, the J gene TRBJ1-1; D possibly corresponds to TRBD1 (5 bases). V was cut by 0 bases and J by 11 bases, with 19 bases left in between. This CDR3 comprises 15 residues. In DNA form, the CDR3 reads TGTGCCAGCAGTTTAGCCCCCGTGGGGCGGTTGGATGCTTTCTTT. This sequence encodes CASSLAPVGRLDAFF.

The chain carries TRBV11-1 and TRBJ2-1; D gene unclear. This CDR3 contains 13 residues. V was cut by 5 bases and J by 8 bases, with 13 bases left in between. CDR1 SGHAT and CDR2 FQDESV come from the germline V gene (reference sequence). Here the CDR3 reads CASSLSHSDEQFF. The CDR3 region has the DNA TGTGCCAGCAGCCTAAGTCATAGTGATGAGCAGTTCTTC.

V and J are TRBV4-1 and TRBJ1-4; unclear D gene. The germline CDR1 and CDR2 sequences are MGHRA and YSYEKL. This CDR3 is built from 13 residues. Trimming removed 4 bases at V and 6 bases at J, with 9 bases between. The CDR3 here is CASSLKRDEKLFF. The CDR3 DNA follows: TGCGCCAGCAGCCTCAAACGGGATGAAAAACTGTTTTTT.

The chain uses TRBV20-1 and TRBJ2-7; 7 bases match TRBD2. Unmatched junction bases numbered 5, after V lost 3 bases and J lost 3 bases. The V gene's germline CDR1 is DFQATT and CDR2 SNEGSKA (reference sequence). The CDR3 has 13 amino acids. The chain's CDR3 is CSASGGDYYEQYF. DNA for the CDR3: TGCAGTGCTAGTGGTGGGGACTACTACGAGCAGTACTTC.

The table lists this clonotype with many counts. The V call is TRBV20-1, the J call TRBJ2-3, with 8 bases lining up with TRBD1. Germline V gene lookup returns CDR1 DFQATT and CDR2 SNEGSKA (reference sequence). Unmatched junction bases numbered 1, after V lost 0 bases and J lost 2 bases. The CDR3 runs 14 residues. The CDR3 loop reads CSARDRGLTDTQYF. DNA of the CDR3: TGCAGTGCTAGAGACAGGGGGCTCACAGATACGCAGTATTTT.

This clonotype was seen only a few times. A much larger clone differs from this one at a single base, so this may be a read error. CDR3 nucleotide sequence: TGTGCCGGCAGCCTTGCCCCGCTCCACGAGCAGTACTTC. Its protein product is CAGSLAPLHEQYF. The V call is TRBV28, the J call TRBJ2-7; D call uncertain. The CDR3 covers 13 residues. Germline V gene sequence: CDR1 MDHEN, CDR2 SYDVKM. The whole variable domain, remainder taken from reference TRBV28 and TRBJ2-7, is DVKVTQSSRYLVKRTGEKVFLECVQDMDHENMFWYRQDPGLGLRLIYFSYDVKMKEKGDIPEGYSVSREKKERFSLILESASTNQTSMYLCAGSLAPLHEQYFGPGTRLTVT.

As for this clonotype: Being one base from a much bigger clone, this may be a read error. The chain has TRBV2 and TRBJ1-5; D call uncertain. The length of the CDR3 is 13 residues. CDR1 and CDR2 from the germline V gene are SNHLY and FYNNEI. CDR3 DNA sequence: TGTGCCAGCAGGTCCGTACTAAATCAGCCCCGGCATTTT. This encodes CASRSVLNQPRHF.

This clonotype showed up many times. The chain employs TRBV28 and TRBJ2-1; 13 bases align to TRBD2. Trimming at V came to 6 bases and at J to 7 bases, leaving 6 bases not matched to a gene. This CDR3 is 15 amino acids long. CDR1 MDHEN and CDR2 SYDVKM come from the germline V gene. CDR3 coding DNA: TGTGCCAGCAGCCCCCAGGGACTAGCGGGGAATGAGCAGTTCTTC. Its protein product is CASSPQGLAGNEQFF. The full variable domain, in which reference TRBV28 and TRBJ2-1 provide the parts outside the CDR3, is DVKVTQSSRYLVKRTGEKVFLECVQDMDHENMFWYRQDPGLGLRLIYFSYDVKMKEKGDIPEGYSVSREKKERFSLILESASTNQTSMYLCASSPQGLAGNEQFFGPGTRLTVL.

To note about this clonotype: A read error is possible here, since a much larger clone lies one base away. This rearrangement joins TRBV7-2 to TRBJ1-2, with D possibly matching TRBD1 (5 bases). There are 16 residues in the CDR3. Germline CDR1 SGHTA, CDR2 FQGNSA. This CDR3 reads CASGFTSTASNYGYTF. The DNA of the CDR3 is TGTGCCAGCGGCTTTACATCGACAGCGTCAAACTATGGCTACACCTTC.

This clonotype was found a few times. This chain joins TRBV2 and TRBJ1-2; 7 nucleotides match TRBD1. V lost 4 bases and J lost 3; bases outside the gene matches: 5. CDR1 SNHLY and CDR2 FYNNEI come from the germline V gene. This CDR3 spans 14 amino acids. This CDR3 reads CASSGDSRHYGYTF. CDR3 bases: TGTGCCAGCAGTGGGGACAGTAGGCACTATGGCTACACCTTC.

The genes are TRBV12-5 and TRBJ2-3; 13 nucleotides line up with TRBD2. V lost 2 bases to trimming and J lost 4 bases; unmatched junction nucleotides: 6. Germline assignment: CDR1 LGHNT and CDR2 FRNRAP. The CDR3 is 17 amino acids. CDR3 nucleotides: TGTGCTAGTGGTTTGATACTAGCGGGAGGGGGGTCAGATACGCAGTATTTT. Its translation: CASGLILAGGGSDTQYF.

The gene calls are TRBV7-9 and TRBJ2-7; TRBD1 aligns across 7 bases. The CDR3 spans 14 residues. Germline CDR1 is SEHNR and CDR2 is FQNEAQ (reference sequence). With V trimmed by 4 bases and J by 4 bases, 7 bases remained unmatched. This CDR3 reads CASSSLLQGYEQYF. CDR3 nucleotides: TGTGCCAGCAGCTCTCTACTACAGGGGTACGAGCAGTACTTC.

This clonotype appeared many times. The chain employs TRBV6-1 and TRBJ1-1; D gene uncertain. CDR1 is MNHNS and CDR2 is SASEGT in the germline V gene. Deletions cut 0 bases from V and 4 bases from J, with 15 bases between. This CDR3 comprises 16 residues. The CDR3 bases are TGTGCCAGCAGTGAAGCTGGCAGGACGCTGGCCACTGAAGCTTTCTTT. This sequence encodes CASSEAGRTLATEAFF.

The sample holds many counts of this clonotype. The rearrangement joins TRBV7-9 to TRBJ1-1; perhaps TRBD1 as D (5 bases). The CDR3 has 12 amino acids. The V gene's germline CDR1 is SEHNR and CDR2 FQNEAQ (reference sequence). V was cut by 3 bases and J by 6 bases, with 8 bases left in between. The CDR3 region is CASSFGGAEAFF. The CDR3 bases are TGTGCCAGCAGCTTCGGGGGTGCTGAAGCTTTCTTT. Variable domain in full (rest from reference TRBV7-9 and TRBJ1-1): DTGVSQNPRHKITKRGQNVTFRCDPISEHNRLYWYRQTLGQGPEFLTYFQNEAQLEKSRLLSDRFSAERPKGSFSTLEIQRTEQGDSAMYLCASSFGGAEAFFGQGTRLTVV.

This clonotype occurred many times. The gene calls are TRBV3-1 and TRBJ1-2, with 9 bases matching TRBD1. Germline V gene lookup returns CDR1 LGHDT and CDR2 YNNKEL (reference sequence). V trimming: 3 bases; J trimming: 11 bases; junction bases outside the gene matches: 7. The length of the CDR3 is 13 residues. CDR3 region: CASSQVGTGLYTF. The CDR3 nucleotides read TGTGCCAGCAGCCAGGTGGGGACAGGGTTATACACCTTC.

This clonotype has a handful of counts. The chain recombines TRBV15 with TRBJ2-5; D not certain. Germline assignment: CDR1 LNHNV and CDR2 YYDKDF (reference sequence). There are 14 residues in the CDR3. V was pared by 5 bases and J by 4 bases, with 14 bases between. The CDR3 bases are TGTGCCACCAGCCTATCCGGCAAGGGAGAGACCCAGTACTTC. Protein: CATSLSGKGETQYF.

This clonotype was detected ten times or more. The chain uses TRBV27 and TRBJ2-7; 11 bases map to TRBD1. Per germline, CDR1 MNHEY and CDR2 SMNVEV (reference sequence). The length of the CDR3 is 14 residues. V trimming: 7 bases; J trimming: 5 bases; junction bases outside the gene matches: 7. Written as DNA, the CDR3 is TGTGCCAGCAAGCTGGGACAGGGGGTCAACGAGCAGTACTTC. It specifies CASKLGQGVNEQYF.

The chain has TRBV9 and TRBJ2-3; maybe TRBD1 (5 bases). The J call may be faulty, since TRBJ1-5 better matches the DNA end. The CDR3 is 15 residues long. Germline CDR1 SGDLS, CDR2 YYNGEE. DNA of the CDR3: TGTGCCAGCAGCGCCTGGGACCGAAACACAGATACGCAGCATTTT. This encodes CASSAWDRNTDTQHF.

The rearrangement uses TRBV28 and TRBJ2-5, with 9 bases that match TRBD2. Unmatched junction bases numbered 8, after V lost 5 bases and J lost 4 bases. The CDR3 covers 15 residues. Germline V CDR1 and CDR2: MDHEN, SYDVKM. The CDR3 DNA reads as TGTGCCAGCAGTCGGGGCGGGAGGGCTGCAGAGACCCAGTACTTC. Translating it yields CASSRGGRAAETQYF.

The sample holds many counts of this clonotype. V gene TRBV24-1 combines with J gene TRBJ2-7; 10 nucleotides match TRBD2. There are 15 residues in the CDR3. V shed 8 bases, J shed 3 bases, and the junction held 9 bases outside the gene matches. Germline CDR1 and CDR2: KGHDR and SFDVKD. This CDR3 is CATTSPRTSGYEQYF. Here the CDR3 DNA reads TGTGCCACCACCTCCCCGAGGACTAGCGGCTACGAGCAGTACTTC.

This clonotype appeared a few times. The chain combines TRBV6-1 with TRBJ1-1; D might be TRBD1 (5 bases). CDR3 length equals 12 residues. The germline CDR1 and CDR2 sequences are MNHNS and SASEGT. Trimming removed 8 bases from V and 4 bases from J, with 11 bases in between. The CDR3 loop is CASVQVPTEAFF. CDR3 DNA: TGTGCCAGCGTACAGGTACCCACTGAAGCTTTCTTT.

This clonotype was detected ten times or more. The chain carries TRBV20-1 and TRBJ1-1; the D gene is possibly TRBD1 (5 bases). The germline V and J ends were trimmed by 5 bases and 5 bases, with 12 bases remaining between them. Germline assignment: CDR1 DFQATT and CDR2 SNEGSKA (reference sequence). The CDR3 covers 12 residues. The CDR3 region is CSAPGKGTEAFF. The CDR3 bases are TGCAGTGCTCCAGGAAAGGGGACTGAAGCTTTCTTT.

This clonotype occurred many times. The rearrangement joins TRBV6-4 to TRBJ2-2; D is perhaps TRBD1 (5 bases). This CDR3 spans 13 amino acids. The germline gives CDR1 MRHNA, CDR2 SNTAGT. The V gene lost 6 bases and the J gene lost 6 bases, with 11 bases spanning the gap. The DNA for the CDR3 is TGTGCCAGCAGCCCCAGGGCTGCCGGGGAGCTGTTTTTT. Amino acids: CASSPRAAGELFF.

This clonotype was seen more than once but under ten times. The chain recombines TRBV28 with TRBJ1-1; D not certain. Trimming stripped 8 bases from V and 4 bases from J, with 14 bases between. The CDR3 contains 13 residues. CDR1 and CDR2 (germline): MDHEN, SYDVKM. CDR3 sequence (DNA): TGTGCCAGCGGCCCGGACGGGATCACTGAAGCTTTCTTT. Translating gives CASGPDGITEAFF.

This clonotype has ten or more counts. This chain joins TRBV10-1 and TRBJ2-3; no clear D gene. The CDR3 sequence is 14 residues long. Germline loops: CDR1 WNHNN, CDR2 SYGVQD (reference sequence). Between the trimmed V and J ends, which lost 1 base and 4 bases, there was a span of 9 bases. CDR3 in DNA: TGCGCCAGCAGTGAGTTAGCTATTTCAGATACGCAGTATTTT. Its protein product is CASSELAISDTQYF.

The chain carries TRBV6-2 or TRBV6-3 and TRBJ2-5, with D possibly being TRBD2 (7 bases). Germline loops: CDR1 MNHEY, CDR2 SVGEGT. The ends were cut back, 7 bases at V and 2 bases at J, with 20 bases in the middle. The CDR3 runs to 16 residues. DNA for the CDR3: TGTGCCAGCACCTTGGGGGGGCGGGAGTTTCAAGAGACCCAGTACTTC. Translating it yields CASTLGGREFQETQYF.